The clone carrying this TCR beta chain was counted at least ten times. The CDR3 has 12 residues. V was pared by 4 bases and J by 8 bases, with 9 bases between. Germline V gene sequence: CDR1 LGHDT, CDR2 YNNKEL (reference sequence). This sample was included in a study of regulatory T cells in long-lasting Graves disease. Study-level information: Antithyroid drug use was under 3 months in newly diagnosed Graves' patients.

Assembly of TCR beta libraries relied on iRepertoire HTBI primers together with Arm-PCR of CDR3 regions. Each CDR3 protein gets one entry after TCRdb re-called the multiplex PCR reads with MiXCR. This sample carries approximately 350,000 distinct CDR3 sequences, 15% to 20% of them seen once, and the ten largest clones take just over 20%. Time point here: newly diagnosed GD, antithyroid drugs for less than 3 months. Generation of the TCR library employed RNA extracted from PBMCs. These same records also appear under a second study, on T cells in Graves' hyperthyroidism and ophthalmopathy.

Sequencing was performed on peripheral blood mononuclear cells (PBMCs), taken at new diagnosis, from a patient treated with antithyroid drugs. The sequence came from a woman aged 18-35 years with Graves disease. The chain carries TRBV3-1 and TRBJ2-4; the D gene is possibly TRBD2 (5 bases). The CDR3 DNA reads TGTGCCAGCAGCCTTTTCGGGGACATTCAGTACTTC. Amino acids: CASSLFGDIQYF. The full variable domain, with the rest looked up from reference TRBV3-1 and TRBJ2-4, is DTAVSQTPKYLVTQMGNDKSIKCEQNLGHDTMYWYKQDSKKFLKIMFSYNNKELIINETVPNRFSPKSPDKAHLNLHINSLELGDSAVYFCASSLFGDIQYFGAGTRLSVL.